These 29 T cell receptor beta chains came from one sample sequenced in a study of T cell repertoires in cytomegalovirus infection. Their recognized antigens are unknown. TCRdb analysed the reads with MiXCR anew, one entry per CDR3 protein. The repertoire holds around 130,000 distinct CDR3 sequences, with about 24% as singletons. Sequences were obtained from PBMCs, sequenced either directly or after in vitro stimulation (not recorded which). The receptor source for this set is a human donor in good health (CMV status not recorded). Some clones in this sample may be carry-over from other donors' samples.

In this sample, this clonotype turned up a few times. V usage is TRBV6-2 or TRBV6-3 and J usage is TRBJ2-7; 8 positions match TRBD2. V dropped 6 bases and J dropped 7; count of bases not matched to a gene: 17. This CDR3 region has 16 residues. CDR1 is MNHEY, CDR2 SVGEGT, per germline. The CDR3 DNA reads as TGTGCCAGCAGCCGCAGCTTAGCGGGATTACCGGGGGAGCAGTACGTC. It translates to CASSRSLAGLPGEQYV.

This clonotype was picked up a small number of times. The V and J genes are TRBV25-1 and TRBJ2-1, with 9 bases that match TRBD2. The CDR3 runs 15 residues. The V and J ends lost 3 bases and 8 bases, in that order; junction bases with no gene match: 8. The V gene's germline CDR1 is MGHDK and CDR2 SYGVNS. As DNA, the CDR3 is TGTGCCAGCAGTGAGTTTCTAGCGGGACGGGATGAGCAGTTCTTC. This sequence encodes CASSEFLAGRDEQFF.

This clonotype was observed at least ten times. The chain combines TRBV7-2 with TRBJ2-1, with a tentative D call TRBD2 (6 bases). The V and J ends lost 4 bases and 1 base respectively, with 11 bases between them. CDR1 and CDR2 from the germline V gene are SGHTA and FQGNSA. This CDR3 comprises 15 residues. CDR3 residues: CASSSERASYNEQFF. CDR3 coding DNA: TGTGCCAGCAGCTCCGAGCGGGCTTCCTACAATGAGCAGTTCTTC.

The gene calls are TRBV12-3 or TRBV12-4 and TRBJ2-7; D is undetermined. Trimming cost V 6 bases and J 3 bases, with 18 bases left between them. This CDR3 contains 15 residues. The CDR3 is CASSQSGWEHYEQYF. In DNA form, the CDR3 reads TGTGCCAGCAGCCAGTCCGGGTGGGAACACTACGAGCAGTACTTC.

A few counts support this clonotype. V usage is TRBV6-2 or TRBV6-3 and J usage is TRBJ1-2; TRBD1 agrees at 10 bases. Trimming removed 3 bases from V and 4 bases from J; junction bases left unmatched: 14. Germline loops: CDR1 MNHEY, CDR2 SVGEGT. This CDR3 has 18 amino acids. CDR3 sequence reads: CASSYLDPGTGEIYGYTF. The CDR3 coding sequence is TGTGCCAGCAGTTATCTGGATCCCGGGACAGGGGAAATCTATGGCTACACCTTC.

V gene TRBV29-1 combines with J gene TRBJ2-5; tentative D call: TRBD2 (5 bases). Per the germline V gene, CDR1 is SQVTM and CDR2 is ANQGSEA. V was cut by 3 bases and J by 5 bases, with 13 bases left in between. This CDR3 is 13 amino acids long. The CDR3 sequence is CSVEPEAGETQYF. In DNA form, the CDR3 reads TGCAGCGTTGAGCCGGAGGCCGGGGAGACCCAGTACTTC.

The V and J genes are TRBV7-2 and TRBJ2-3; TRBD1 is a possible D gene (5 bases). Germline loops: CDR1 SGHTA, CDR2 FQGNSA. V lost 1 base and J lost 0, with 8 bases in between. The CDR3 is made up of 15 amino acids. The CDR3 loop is CASSLEGVSTDTQYF. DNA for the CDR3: TGTGCCAGCAGCTTAGAAGGGGTCAGCACAGATACGCAGTATTTT.

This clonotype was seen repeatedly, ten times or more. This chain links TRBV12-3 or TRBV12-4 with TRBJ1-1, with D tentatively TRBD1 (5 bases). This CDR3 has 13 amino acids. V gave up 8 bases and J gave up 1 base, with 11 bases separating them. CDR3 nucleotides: TGTGCCAGCGGCCGGGGGGGGAACACTGAAGCTTTCTTT. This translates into CASGRGGNTEAFF.

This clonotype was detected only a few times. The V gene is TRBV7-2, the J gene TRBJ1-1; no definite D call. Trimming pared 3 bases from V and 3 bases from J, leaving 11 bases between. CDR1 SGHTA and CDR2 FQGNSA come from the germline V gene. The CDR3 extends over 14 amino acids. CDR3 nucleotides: TGTGCCAGCAGCTTTCGCGAGTTTTACACTGAAGCTTTCTTT. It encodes CASSFREFYTEAFF.

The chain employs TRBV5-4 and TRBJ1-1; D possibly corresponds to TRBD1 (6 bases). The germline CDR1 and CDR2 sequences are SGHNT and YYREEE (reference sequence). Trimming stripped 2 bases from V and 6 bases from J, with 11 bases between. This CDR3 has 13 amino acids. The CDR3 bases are TGTGCCAGCAGCTTATCAGGGGTGGCTGAAGCTTTCTTT. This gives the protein CASSLSGVAEAFF.

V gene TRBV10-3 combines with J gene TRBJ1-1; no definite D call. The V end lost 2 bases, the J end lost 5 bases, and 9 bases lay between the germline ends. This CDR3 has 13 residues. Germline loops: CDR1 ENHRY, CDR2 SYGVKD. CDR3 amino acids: CAISEVRYTEAFF. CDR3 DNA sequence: TGTGCCATCAGTGAGGTCAGGTATACTGAAGCTTTCTTT.

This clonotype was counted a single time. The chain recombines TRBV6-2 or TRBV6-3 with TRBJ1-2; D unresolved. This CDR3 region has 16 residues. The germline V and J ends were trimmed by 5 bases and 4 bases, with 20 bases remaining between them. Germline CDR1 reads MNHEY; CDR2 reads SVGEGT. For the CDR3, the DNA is TGTGCCAGCAGTCCCCTTGGGATGAAGGACCGCTATGGCTACACCTTC. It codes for CASSPLGMKDRYGYTF.

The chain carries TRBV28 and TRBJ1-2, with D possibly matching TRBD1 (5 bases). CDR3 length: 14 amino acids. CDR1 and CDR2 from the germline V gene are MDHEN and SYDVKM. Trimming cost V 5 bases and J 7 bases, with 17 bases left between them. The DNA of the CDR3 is TGTGCCAGCAGTAGCCGAAAGGGACGCTTTGGCTACACCTTC. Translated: CASSSRKGRFGYTF.

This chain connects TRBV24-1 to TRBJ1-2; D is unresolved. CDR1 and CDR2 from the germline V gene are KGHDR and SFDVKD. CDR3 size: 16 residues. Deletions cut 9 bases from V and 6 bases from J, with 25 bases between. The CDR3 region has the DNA TGTGCCACCCCAGGTGCCCCCAGTCGTTCGAGGGATGGCTACACCTTC. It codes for CATPGAPSRSRDGYTF.

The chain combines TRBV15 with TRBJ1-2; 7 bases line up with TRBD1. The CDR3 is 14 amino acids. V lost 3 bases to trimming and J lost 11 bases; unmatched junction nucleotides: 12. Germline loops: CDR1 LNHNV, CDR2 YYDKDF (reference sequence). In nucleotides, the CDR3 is TGTGCCACCAGCAGGGAGCCGGGACAGAGGGGTTACACCTTC. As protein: CATSREPGQRGYTF.

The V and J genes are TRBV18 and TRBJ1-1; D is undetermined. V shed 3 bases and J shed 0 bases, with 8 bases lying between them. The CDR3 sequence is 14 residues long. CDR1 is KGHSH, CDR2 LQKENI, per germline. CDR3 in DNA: TGTGCCAGCTCACCGGGAGATATGAACACTGAAGCTTTCTTT. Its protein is CASSPGDMNTEAFF.

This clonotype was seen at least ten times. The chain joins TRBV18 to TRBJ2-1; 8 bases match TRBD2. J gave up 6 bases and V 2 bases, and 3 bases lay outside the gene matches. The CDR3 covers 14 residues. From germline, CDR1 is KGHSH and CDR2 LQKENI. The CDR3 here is CASSPIRGGNEQFF. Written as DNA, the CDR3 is TGTGCCAGCTCACCAATCCGGGGGGGCAATGAGCAGTTCTTC. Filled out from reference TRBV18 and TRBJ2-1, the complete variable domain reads NAGVMQNPRHLVRRRGQEARLRCSPMKGHSHVYWYRQLPEEGLKFMVYLQKENIIDESGMPKERFSAEFPKEGPSILRIQQVVRGDSAAYFCASSPIRGGNEQFFGPGTRLTVL.

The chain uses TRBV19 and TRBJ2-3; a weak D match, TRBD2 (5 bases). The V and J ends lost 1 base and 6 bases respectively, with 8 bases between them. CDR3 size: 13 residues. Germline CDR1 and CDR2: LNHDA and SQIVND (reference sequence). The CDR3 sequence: CASSIGLADTQYF. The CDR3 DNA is TGTGCCAGTAGTATAGGGCTAGCCGATACGCAGTATTTT.

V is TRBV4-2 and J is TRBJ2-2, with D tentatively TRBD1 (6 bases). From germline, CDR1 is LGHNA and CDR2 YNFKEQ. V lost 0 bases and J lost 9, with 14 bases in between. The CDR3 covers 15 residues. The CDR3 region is CASSQDQGPRRELFF. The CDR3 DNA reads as TGTGCCAGCAGCCAAGATCAGGGGCCCAGGCGGGAGCTGTTTTTT.

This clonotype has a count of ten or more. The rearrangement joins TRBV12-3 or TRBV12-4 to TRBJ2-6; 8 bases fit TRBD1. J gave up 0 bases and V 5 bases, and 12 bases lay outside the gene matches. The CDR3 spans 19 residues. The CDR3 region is CASSTPSGQEASGANVLTF. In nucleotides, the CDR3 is TGTGCCAGCAGTACCCCCTCGGGACAGGAGGCCTCTGGGGCCAACGTCCTGACTTTC.

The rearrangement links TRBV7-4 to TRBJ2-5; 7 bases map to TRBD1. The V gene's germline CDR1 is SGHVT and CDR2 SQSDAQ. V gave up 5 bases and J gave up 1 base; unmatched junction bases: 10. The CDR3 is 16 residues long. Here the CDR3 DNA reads TGTGCCAGCAGCGTCCCGCCGGGACAGCGCCAAGAGACCCAGTACTTC. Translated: CASSVPPGQRQETQYF.

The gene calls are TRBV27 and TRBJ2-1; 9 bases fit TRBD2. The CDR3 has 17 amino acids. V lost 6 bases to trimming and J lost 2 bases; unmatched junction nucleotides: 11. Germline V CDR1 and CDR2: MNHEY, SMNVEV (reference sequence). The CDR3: CASSKNRGGRAYNEQFF. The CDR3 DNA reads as TGTGCCAGCAGCAAAAACAGAGGCGGGAGGGCCTACAATGAGCAGTTCTTC.

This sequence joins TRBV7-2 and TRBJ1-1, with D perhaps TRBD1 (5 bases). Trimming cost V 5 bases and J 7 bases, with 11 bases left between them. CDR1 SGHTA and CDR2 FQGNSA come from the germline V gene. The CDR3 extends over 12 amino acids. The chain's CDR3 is CASSRVGGEAFF. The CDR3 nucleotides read TGTGCCAGCAGCCGAGTTGGGGGTGAAGCTTTCTTT.

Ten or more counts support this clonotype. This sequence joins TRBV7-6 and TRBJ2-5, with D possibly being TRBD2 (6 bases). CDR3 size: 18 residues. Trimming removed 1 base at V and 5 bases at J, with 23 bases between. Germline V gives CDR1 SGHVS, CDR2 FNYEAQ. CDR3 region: CASSLDYYPRGLRETQYF. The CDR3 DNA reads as TGTGCCAGCAGCTTAGATTATTACCCCCGGGGGTTGAGGGAGACCCAGTACTTC.

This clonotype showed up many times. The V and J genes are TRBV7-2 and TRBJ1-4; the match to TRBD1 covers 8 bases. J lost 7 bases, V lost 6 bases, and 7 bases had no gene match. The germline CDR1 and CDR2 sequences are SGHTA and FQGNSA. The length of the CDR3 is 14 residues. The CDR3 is CASSRRQGFEKLFF. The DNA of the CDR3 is TGTGCCAGCAGTCGGCGACAGGGGTTTGAAAAACTGTTTTTT.

The CDR3 DNA reads TGTGCCAGCAGTTACCCTCGACAGGGAATCCATGAGCAGTTCTTC. Protein product: CASSYPRQGIHEQFF. J is TRBJ2-1 and V is TRBV6-2 or TRBV6-3; 7 bases map to TRBD1. This CDR3 comprises 15 residues. J was trimmed by 8 bases and V by 2 bases; bases with no gene match: 9. From germline, CDR1 is MNHEY and CDR2 SVGEGT.

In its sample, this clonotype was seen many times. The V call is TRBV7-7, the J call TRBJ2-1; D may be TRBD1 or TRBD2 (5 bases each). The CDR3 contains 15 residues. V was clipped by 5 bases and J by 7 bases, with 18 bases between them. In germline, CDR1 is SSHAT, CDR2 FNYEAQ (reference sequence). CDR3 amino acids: CASSPNFGTQNEQFF. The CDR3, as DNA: TGTGCCAGCAGCCCGAATTTCGGGACCCAAAATGAGCAGTTCTTC.

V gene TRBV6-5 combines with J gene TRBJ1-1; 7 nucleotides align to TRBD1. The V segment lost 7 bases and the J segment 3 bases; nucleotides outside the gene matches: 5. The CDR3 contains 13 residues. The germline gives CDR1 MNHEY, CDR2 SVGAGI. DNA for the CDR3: TGTGCCAGCAAAAGGGGGCGTCACACTGAAGCTTTCTTT. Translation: CASKRGRHTEAFF.

CDR3 sequence reads: CSATIQGVPYEQYF. DNA of the CDR3: TGCAGTGCTACAATACAGGGGGTCCCCTACGAGCAGTACTTC. The chain has TRBV20-1 and TRBJ2-7, with 8 bases lining up with TRBD1. This CDR3 has 14 residues. CDR1 is DFQATT, CDR2 SNEGSKA, per germline (reference sequence). With 4 bases clipped from V and 2 bases from J, the junction kept 7 bases outside the gene matches.